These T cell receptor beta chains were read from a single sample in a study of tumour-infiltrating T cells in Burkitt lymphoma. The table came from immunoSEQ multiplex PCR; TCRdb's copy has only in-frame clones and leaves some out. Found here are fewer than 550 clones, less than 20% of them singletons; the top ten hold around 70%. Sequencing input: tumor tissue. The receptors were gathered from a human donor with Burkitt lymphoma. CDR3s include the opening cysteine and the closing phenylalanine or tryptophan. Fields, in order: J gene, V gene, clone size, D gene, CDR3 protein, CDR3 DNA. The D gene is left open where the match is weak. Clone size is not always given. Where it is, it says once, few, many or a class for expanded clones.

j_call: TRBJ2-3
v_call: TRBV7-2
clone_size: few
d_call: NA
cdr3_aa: CASSLARRDTQYF
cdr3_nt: TGTGCCAGCAGCTTAGCGCGTCGGGATACGCAGTATTTT

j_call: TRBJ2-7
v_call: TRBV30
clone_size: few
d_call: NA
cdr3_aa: CAWSGQDSYEQYF
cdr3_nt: TGTGCCTGGAGTGGACAGGACTCCTACGAGCAGTACTTC

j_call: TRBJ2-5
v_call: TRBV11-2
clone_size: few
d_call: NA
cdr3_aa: CASSPSDGKETQYF
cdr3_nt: TGTGCCAGCAGCCCCAGTGACGGAAAAGAGACCCAGTACTTC

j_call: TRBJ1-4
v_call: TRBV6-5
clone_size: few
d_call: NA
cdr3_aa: CASRLEGYATNEKLFF
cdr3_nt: TGTGCCAGCCGTTTGGAGGGCTACGCAACTAATGAAAAACTGTTTTTT

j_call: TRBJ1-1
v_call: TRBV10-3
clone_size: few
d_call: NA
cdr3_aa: CAISETAPTEAFF
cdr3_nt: TGTGCCATCAGTGAGACCGCTCCCACTGAAGCTTTCTTT

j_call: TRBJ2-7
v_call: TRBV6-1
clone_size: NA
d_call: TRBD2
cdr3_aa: CATRLAGGYEQYF
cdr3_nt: TGTGCCACTAGACTAGCGGGAGGTTACGAGCAGTACTTC

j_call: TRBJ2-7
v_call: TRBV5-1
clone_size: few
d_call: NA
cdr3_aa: CASSLIAADSYEQYF
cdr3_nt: TGCGCCAGCAGCTTGATAGCCGCCGACTCCTACGAGCAGTACTTC

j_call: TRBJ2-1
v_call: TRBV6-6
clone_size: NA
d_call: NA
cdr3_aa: CASSYSIGEQFF
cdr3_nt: TGTGCCAGCAGTTACTCGATCGGGGAGCAGTTCTTC

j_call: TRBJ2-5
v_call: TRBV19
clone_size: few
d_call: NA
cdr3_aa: CASSMGHQETQYF
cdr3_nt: TGTGCCAGTAGTATGGGGCACCAAGAGACCCAGTACTTC

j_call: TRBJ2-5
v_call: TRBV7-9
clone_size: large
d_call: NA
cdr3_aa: CASSLGNQETQYF
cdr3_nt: TGTGCCAGCAGCTTAGGCAACCAAGAGACCCAGTACTTC

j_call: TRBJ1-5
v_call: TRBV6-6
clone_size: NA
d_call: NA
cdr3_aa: CASRDTDQPQHF
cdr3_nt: TGTGCCAGCAGGGACACAGATCAGCCCCAGCATTTT

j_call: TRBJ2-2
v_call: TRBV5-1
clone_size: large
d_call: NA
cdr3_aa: CASSLEVSGDPTGELFF
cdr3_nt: TGCGCCAGCAGCTTGGAGGTGTCGGGAGACCCCACCGGGGAGCTGTTTTTT

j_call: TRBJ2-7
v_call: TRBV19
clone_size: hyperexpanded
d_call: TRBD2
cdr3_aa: CASSIYGRAYEQYF
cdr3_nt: TGTGCCAGTAGTATATACGGGAGGGCCTACGAGCAGTACTTC

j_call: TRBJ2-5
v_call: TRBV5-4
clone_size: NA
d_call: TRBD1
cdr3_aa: CASSSGQQETQYF
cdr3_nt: TGTGCCAGCAGCTCGGGACAGCAAGAGACCCAGTACTTC

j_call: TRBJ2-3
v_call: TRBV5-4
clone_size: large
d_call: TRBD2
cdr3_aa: CASKTSGTSTDTQYF
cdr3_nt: TGTGCCAGCAAGACTAGCGGGACGAGCACAGATACGCAGTATTTT

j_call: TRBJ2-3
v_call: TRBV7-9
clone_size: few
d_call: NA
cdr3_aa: CASSLVEKSTDTQYF
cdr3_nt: TGTGCCAGCAGCTTAGTTGAGAAAAGCACAGATACGCAGTATTTT

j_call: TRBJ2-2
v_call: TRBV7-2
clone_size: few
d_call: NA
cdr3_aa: CASSEMAPADTGELFF
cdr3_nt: TGTGCCAGCAGCGAGATGGCCCCCGCCGACACCGGGGAGCTGTTTTTT

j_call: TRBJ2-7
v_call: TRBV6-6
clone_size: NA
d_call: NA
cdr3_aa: CASSYRAGEYEQYF
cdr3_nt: TGTGCCAGCAGTTATAGGGCAGGAGAGTACGAGCAGTACTTC